Below, 27 T cell receptor beta chains from the same sample are listed, as sequenced in a study of vaccination effects on CD4 cells after COVID-19. Data came from immunoSEQ multiplex PCR; TCRdb stores just in-frame clones and leaves some out. This sample yields 30,000 to 40,000 clones, of which about 80% are seen a single time; less than 2% belongs to the top ten. Their cognate antigens are unknown. Viral peptide pools were used in the ViraFEST assay to expand antigen-specific CD4+ T cells, and sequencing came afterward. Subsequent to roughly 9 days of culture, CD4+ T cells were isolated. The cohort was immunized with two doses of either the BNT162b2 or mRNA-1273 vaccine. The input for sequencing was CD4+ T cells from PBMCs cultured with HCoV-NL63 spike peptides, taken after COVID-19 vaccination. The receptors derive from a human donor who received a COVID-19 vaccine. Some clones in this sample may be carry-over from other donors' samples.

CDR3 amino acids: CASSSGSQGATGELFF. CDR3 bases: TGCGCCAGCAGCTCGGGATCACAGGGGGCCACCGGGGAGCTGTTTTTT. The gene calls are TRBV5-1 and TRBJ2-2; 9 nucleotides match TRBD1. Germline V CDR1 and CDR2: SGHRS, YFSETQ. The V gene end was trimmed by 3 bases and the J gene end by 4 bases; junction bases not matched to a gene: 7. The CDR3 runs to 16 residues.

The genes are TRBV2 and TRBJ2-5; D possibly corresponds to TRBD1 (5 bases). The germline gives CDR1 SNHLY, CDR2 FYNNEI. V was trimmed by 8 bases and J by 2 bases, leaving 18 bases between them. The CDR3 runs to 15 residues. In DNA, the CDR3 is TGTGCCAGCGGGGCGCAGGGATTGTGGCAAGAGACCCAGTACTTC. Its translation: CASGAQGLWQETQYF.

V usage is TRBV3-1 (or the pseudogene TRBV3-2) and J usage is TRBJ2-1; D possibly corresponds to TRBD2 (7 bases). The germline V gene has CDR1 LGHDT and CDR2 YNNKEL (reference sequence). The CDR3 runs 19 residues. V was pared by 2 bases and J by 0 bases, with 20 bases between. The CDR3 coding sequence is TGTGCCAGCAGCCAAAGGGGCGGGGGCCCCCTTAGCTCCTACAATGAGCAGTTCTTC. Translated, it gives CASSQRGGGPLSSYNEQFF.

The rearrangement joins TRBV7-2 to TRBJ1-6; possible D gene TRBD1, 5 bases. CDR1 and CDR2 from the germline V gene are SGHTA and FQGNSA. Trimming removed 1 base from V and 8 bases from J, with 12 bases in between. The CDR3 totals 15 residues. CDR3 DNA: TGTGCCAGCAGCTTAGGAGGGGTTTTGGATTCACCCCTCCACTTT. Encoded protein: CASSLGGVLDSPLHF.

This chain joins TRBV2 and TRBJ1-1, with D hard to call. This CDR3 contains 14 residues. Germline loops: CDR1 SNHLY, CDR2 FYNNEI. The V and J ends lost 6 bases and 0 bases respectively, with 11 bases between them. The CDR3 DNA reads TGTGCCAGCAGCGCCCGGAGCTTGAACACTGAAGCTTTCTTT. This gives the protein CASSARSLNTEAFF. The whole variable domain, remainder taken from reference TRBV2 and TRBJ1-1, is EPEVTQTPSHQVTQMGQEVILRCVPISNHLYFYWYRQILGQKVEFLVSFYNNEISEKSEIFDDQFSVERPDGSNFTLKIRSTKLEDSAMYFCASSARSLNTEAFFGQGTRLTVV.

This clone was picked up one time. The V and J genes are TRBV5-1 and TRBJ2-3; perhaps D is TRBD1 or TRBD2 (5 bases each). Deletions cut 0 bases from V and 4 bases from J, with 12 bases between. The CDR3 has 15 amino acids. The germline V gene encodes CDR1 SGHRS and CDR2 YFSETQ. Here the CDR3 reads CASSLAGTTSDTQYF. For the CDR3, the DNA is TGCGCCAGCAGCTTGGCGGGGACCACCTCAGATACGCAGTATTTT.

The rearrangement links TRBV2 to TRBJ2-5; TRBD1 agrees at 7 bases. V shed 4 bases and J 5 bases; nucleotides not matched to a gene: 4. The CDR3 covers 13 residues. Germline V gene lookup returns CDR1 SNHLY and CDR2 FYNNEI. CDR3 residues: CASSGTGRETQYF. The CDR3 DNA is TGTGCCAGCAGTGGGACAGGCAGGGAGACCCAGTACTTC.

The chain carries TRBV19 and TRBJ2-2; D might be TRBD1 (5 bases). The CDR3 loop spans 17 amino acids. Germline loops: CDR1 LNHDA, CDR2 SQIVND (reference sequence). Trimming stripped 7 bases from V and 1 base from J, with 19 bases between. CDR3 region: CASKLVTIQGNTGELFF. The CDR3, as DNA: TGTGCCAGTAAACTCGTCACCATTCAGGGGAACACCGGGGAGCTGTTTTTT.

This chain uses TRBV7-8 with TRBJ1-5; TRBD1 matches 7 bases. Germline-derived CDR1 and CDR2 are SGHVS and FQNEAQ. This CDR3 has 16 residues. J lost 6 bases, V lost 5 bases, and 13 bases had no gene match. The CDR3 here is CASSTRDRAGSQPQHF. The CDR3 region has the DNA TGTGCCAGCAGCACTCGCGACAGGGCGGGAAGTCAGCCCCAGCATTTT.

This chain uses TRBV15 with TRBJ2-2; 7 bases fit TRBD1. CDR1 is LNHNV, CDR2 YYDKDF, per germline (reference sequence). V shed 5 bases, J shed 6 bases, and the junction held 6 bases outside the gene matches. The length of the CDR3 is 14 residues. The CDR3 DNA reads TGTGCCACCAGCCAGGGGGTAGGAGCCGGGGAGCTGTTTTTT. It translates to CATSQGVGAGELFF.

V and J are TRBV19 and TRBJ2-1, with 9 bases identical to TRBD2. This CDR3 contains 15 residues. V lost 6 bases to trimming and J lost 1 base; unmatched junction nucleotides: 4. Germline CDR1 reads LNHDA; CDR2 reads SQIVND (reference sequence). CDR3 coding DNA: TGTGCCAGTAGGGTGGGACTAGCTTCCTACAATGAGCAGTTCTTC. This gives the protein CASRVGLASYNEQFF.

This clone was observed a handful of times. The V gene is TRBV7-8, the J gene TRBJ1-5; D not resolved. The germline V and J ends were trimmed by 1 base and 0 bases, with 7 bases remaining between them. Germline CDR1 reads SGHVS; CDR2 reads FQNEAQ. The CDR3 sequence is 15 residues long. The CDR3 DNA sequence: TGTGCCAGCAGCTTAGAATTTTCTAGCAATCAGCCCCAGCATTTT. Translated: CASSLEFSSNQPQHF. Supplemented by reference TRBV7-8 and TRBJ1-5, the full variable domain reads GAGVSQSPRYKVAKRGQDVALRCDPISGHVSLFWYQQALGQGPEFLTYFQNEAQLDKSGLPSDRFFAERPEGSVSTLKIQRTQQEDSAVYLCASSLEFSSNQPQHFGDGTRLSIL.

This clone was found once. The gene calls are TRBV29-1 and TRBJ2-3, with a weak D call TRBD1 (6 bases). Looked up from germline, CDR1 is SQVTM and CDR2 is ANQGSEA. V lost 4 bases to trimming and J lost 2 bases, with 16 bases between them. CDR3 length: 15 residues. DNA of the CDR3: TGCAGCGTTGTTAGGCTCCCAGGGGACACAGATACGCAGTATTTT. Encoded protein: CSVVRLPGDTDTQYF.

This clone showed up just once. The chain combines TRBV5-1 with TRBJ2-1, with a weak D call TRBD2 (6 bases). Trimming shortened V by 2 bases and J by 4 bases, and 13 bases separated the two germline ends. CDR1 and CDR2 (germline): SGHRS, YFSETQ. This CDR3 comprises 15 residues. CDR3 sequence reads: CASSLSGGFYNEQFF. The CDR3 DNA follows: TGCGCCAGCAGCTTATCCGGGGGTTTTTACAATGAGCAGTTCTTC.

This rearrangement joins TRBV3-1 (or the pseudogene TRBV3-2) to TRBJ1-4; D call uncertain. This CDR3 has 16 residues. Deletions cut 5 bases from V and 8 bases from J, with 21 bases between. Germline CDR1 is LGHDT and CDR2 is YNNKEL (reference sequence). CDR3 coding DNA: TGTGCCAGCAGCTGGAGATTTAGGGCCTTGGGGGAAAAACTGTTTTTT. It yields the protein CASSWRFRALGEKLFF.

This chain joins TRBV7-3 and TRBJ2-3, with 12 bases lining up with TRBD2. Germline V gives CDR1 SGHTA, CDR2 FQGTGA. V lost 1 base to trimming and J lost 5 bases; unmatched junction nucleotides: 7. This CDR3 is 17 amino acids long. CDR3 nucleotides: TGTGCCAGCAGCTTAATGGCTAGCGGGGGGGTATTAGATACGCAGTATTTT. Amino acids: CASSLMASGGVLDTQYF.

This sequence joins TRBV18 and TRBJ1-1; D is undetermined. V was clipped by 3 bases and J by 8 bases, with 7 bases between them. CDR1 and CDR2 from the germline V gene are KGHSH and LQKENI. The CDR3 contains 11 residues. The CDR3 DNA reads as TGTGCCAGCTCACCGATAATAGAAGCTTTCTTT. This codes for CASSPIIEAFF.

The chain uses TRBV6-5 and TRBJ2-7, with 7 positions matching TRBD1. The V and J ends lost 10 bases and 7 bases, in that order; junction bases with no gene match: 7. Germline V CDR1 and CDR2: MNHEY, SVGAGI. The CDR3 is 11 residues long. Here the CDR3 DNA reads TGTGCCACAAGGGGGCTCAGTGAGCAGTACGTC. The encoded protein is CATRGLSEQYV.

This clone was found a few times. This chain connects TRBV7-3 to TRBJ2-1; D is perhaps TRBD1 or TRBD2 (5 bases each). Germline values: CDR1 SGHTA, CDR2 FQGTGA. Trimming removed 1 base at V and 8 bases at J, with 15 bases between. The CDR3 loop spans 15 amino acids. The CDR3 loop reads CASSLRRGTSDEQFF. The CDR3 coding sequence is TGTGCCAGCAGCTTAAGACGGGGCACTTCCGATGAGCAGTTCTTC.

This chain links TRBV7-2 with TRBJ2-1, with 12 nucleotides matching TRBD2. The CDR3 is made up of 16 amino acids. V shed 1 base, J shed 10 bases, and the junction held 8 bases outside the gene matches. Germline loops: CDR1 SGHTA, CDR2 FQGNSA. Here the CDR3 DNA reads TGTGCCAGCAGCTTAGGTGTAGGACTAGCGGGGCCCGAGCAGTTCTTC. Translation gives CASSLGVGLAGPEQFF.

The chain links TRBV30 to TRBJ1-3; D is possibly TRBD1 (5 bases). Between the trimmed V and J ends, which lost 5 bases and 3 bases, there was a span of 11 bases. The germline CDR1 and CDR2 sequences are GTSNPN and SVGIG (reference sequence). The length of the CDR3 is 13 residues. DNA of the CDR3: TGTGCCTGGTTCCAGGGAAGTGGAAACACCATATATTTT. Translation gives CAWFQGSGNTIYF.

This chain connects TRBV5-1 to TRBJ2-6, with no clear D. CDR1 SGHRS and CDR2 YFSETQ come from the germline V gene. V lost 2 bases and J 1 base, leaving 7 bases between the germline ends. The CDR3 length is 15 residues. DNA for the CDR3: TGCGCCAGCAGCTTACAGCAGTCTGGGGCCAACGTCCTGACTTTC. Protein product: CASSLQQSGANVLTF.

The rearrangement joins TRBV5-1 to TRBJ1-5; 7 positions match TRBD1. Per the germline V gene, CDR1 is SGHRS and CDR2 is YFSETQ. V shed 4 bases, J shed 3 bases, and the junction held 4 bases outside the gene matches. This CDR3 has 14 amino acids. The CDR3 nucleotides are TGCGCCAGCAGCCCCGGGACAGTCAATCAGCCCCAGCATTTT. Its protein is CASSPGTVNQPQHF.

The chain is built from TRBV19 and TRBJ2-2, with a weak D call TRBD2 (5 bases). V was trimmed by 7 bases and J by 4 bases, leaving 19 bases between them. This CDR3 has 16 residues. Germline values: CDR1 LNHDA, CDR2 SQIVND (reference sequence). CDR3 amino acids: CASTPSSGNPTGELFF. The CDR3 DNA reads as TGTGCCAGTACCCCTAGCTCGGGGAACCCCACCGGGGAGCTGTTTTTT.

The chain's CDR3 is CASSSTARQFEFF. As DNA, the CDR3 is TGTGCCAGCAGCTCGACCGCCAGACAGTTTGAGTTTTTT. This chain uses TRBV5-4 with TRBJ1-4; perhaps TRBD1 as D (5 bases). V lost 3 bases, J lost 16 bases, and 19 bases lay in between. CDR1 is SGHNT, CDR2 YYREEE, per germline (reference sequence). The CDR3 runs 13 residues.

J is TRBJ2-3 and V is TRBV18; D is perhaps TRBD1 or TRBD2 (5 bases each). The germline V and J ends were trimmed by 5 bases and 1 base, with 10 bases remaining between them. Germline V gene data show CDR1 as KGHSH and CDR2 as LQKENI. The CDR3 has 14 amino acids. CDR3 DNA: TGTGCCAGCTCAAGAGGGACCCGCACAGATACGCAGTATTTT. Its protein product is CASSRGTRTDTQYF. The full variable domain, completed using reference TRBV18 and TRBJ2-3, is NAGVMQNPRHLVRRRGQEARLRCSPMKGHSHVYWYRQLPEEGLKFMVYLQKENIIDESGMPKERFSAEFPKEGPSILRIQQVVRGDSAAYFCASSRGTRTDTQYFGPGTRLTVL.

The chain is built from TRBV5-8 and TRBJ1-3, with 11 bases matching TRBD1. Germline CDR1 reads SGHTS; CDR2 reads YDEGEE. The V and J ends lost 3 bases and 3 bases, in that order; junction bases with no gene match: 5. CDR3 length: 16 amino acids. Here the CDR3 DNA reads TGTGCCAGCAGCTCAGGACAGGGGGCTTTTGGAAACACCATATATTTT. Translated: CASSSGQGAFGNTIYF.